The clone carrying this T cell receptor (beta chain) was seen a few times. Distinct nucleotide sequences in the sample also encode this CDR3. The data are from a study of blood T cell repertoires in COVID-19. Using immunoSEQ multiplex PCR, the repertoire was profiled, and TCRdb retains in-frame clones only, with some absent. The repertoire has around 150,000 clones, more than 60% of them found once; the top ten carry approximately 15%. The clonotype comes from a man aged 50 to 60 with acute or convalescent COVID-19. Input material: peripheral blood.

CDR3 bases: TGTGCCAGCTCAGGAGGACAGGCCAATCAGCCCCAGCATTTT. Residues: CASSGGQANQPQHF. The chain has TRBV18 and TRBJ1-5, with 7 bases identical to TRBD1. This CDR3 region has 14 residues. Germline assignment: CDR1 KGHSH and CDR2 LQKENI. V lost 5 bases and J lost 3; bases outside the gene matches: 4. Combining the CDR3 with reference TRBV18 and TRBJ1-5 gives the whole variable domain NAGVMQNPRHLVRRRGQEARLRCSPMKGHSHVYWYRQLPEEGLKFMVYLQKENIIDESGMPKERFSAEFPKEGPSILRIQQVVRGDSAAYFCASSGGQANQPQHFGDGTRLSIL.